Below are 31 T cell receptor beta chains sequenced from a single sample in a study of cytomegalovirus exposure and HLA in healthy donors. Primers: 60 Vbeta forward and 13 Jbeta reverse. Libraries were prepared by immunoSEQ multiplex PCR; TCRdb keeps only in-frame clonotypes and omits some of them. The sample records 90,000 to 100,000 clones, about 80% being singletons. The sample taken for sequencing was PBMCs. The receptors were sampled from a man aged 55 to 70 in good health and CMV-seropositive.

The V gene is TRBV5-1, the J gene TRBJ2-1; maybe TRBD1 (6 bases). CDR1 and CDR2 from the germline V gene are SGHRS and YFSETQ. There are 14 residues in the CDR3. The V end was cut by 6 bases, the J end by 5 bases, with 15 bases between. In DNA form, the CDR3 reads TGCGCCAGCACACCCCTAGACAGGAACAATGAGCAGTTCTTC. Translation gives CASTPLDRNNEQFF.

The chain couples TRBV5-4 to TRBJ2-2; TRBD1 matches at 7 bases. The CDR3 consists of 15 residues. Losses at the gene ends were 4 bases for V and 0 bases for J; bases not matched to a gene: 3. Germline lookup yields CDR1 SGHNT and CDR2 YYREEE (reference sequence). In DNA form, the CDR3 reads TGTGCCAGCAGCCCCGGGACAGCGAACACCGGGGAGCTGTTTTTT. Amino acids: CASSPGTANTGELFF. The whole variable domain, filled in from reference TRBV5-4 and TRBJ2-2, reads ETGVTQSPTHLIKTRGQQVTLRCSSQSGHNTVSWYQQALGQGPQFIFQYYREEENGRGNFPPRFSGLQFPNYSSELNVNALELDDSALYLCASSPGTANTGELFFGEGSRLTVL.

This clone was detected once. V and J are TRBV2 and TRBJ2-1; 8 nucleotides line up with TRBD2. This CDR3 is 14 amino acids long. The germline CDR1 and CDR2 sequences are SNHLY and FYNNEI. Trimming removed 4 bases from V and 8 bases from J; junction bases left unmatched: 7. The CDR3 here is CASSVEGLGDEQFF. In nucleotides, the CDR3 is TGTGCCAGCAGTGTAGAGGGACTAGGCGATGAGCAGTTCTTC.

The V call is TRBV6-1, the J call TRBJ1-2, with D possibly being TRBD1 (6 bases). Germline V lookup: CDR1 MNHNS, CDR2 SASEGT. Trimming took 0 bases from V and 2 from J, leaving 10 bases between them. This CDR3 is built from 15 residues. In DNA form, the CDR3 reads TGTGCCAGCAGTGAAGCCGAGGGGGGGAACTATGGCTACACCTTC. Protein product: CASSEAEGGNYGYTF.

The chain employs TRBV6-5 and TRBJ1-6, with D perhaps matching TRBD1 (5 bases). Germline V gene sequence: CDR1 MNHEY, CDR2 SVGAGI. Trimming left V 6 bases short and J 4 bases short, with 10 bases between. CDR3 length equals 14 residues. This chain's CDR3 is CASRTGKYNSPLHF. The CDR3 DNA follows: TGTGCCAGCAGAACAGGCAAATATAATTCACCCCTCCACTTT.

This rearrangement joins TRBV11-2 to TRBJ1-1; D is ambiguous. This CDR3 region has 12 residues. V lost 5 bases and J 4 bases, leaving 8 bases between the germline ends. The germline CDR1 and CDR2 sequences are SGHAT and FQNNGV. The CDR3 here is CASSPGGTEAFF. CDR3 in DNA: TGTGCCAGCAGCCCCGGTGGCACTGAAGCTTTCTTT.

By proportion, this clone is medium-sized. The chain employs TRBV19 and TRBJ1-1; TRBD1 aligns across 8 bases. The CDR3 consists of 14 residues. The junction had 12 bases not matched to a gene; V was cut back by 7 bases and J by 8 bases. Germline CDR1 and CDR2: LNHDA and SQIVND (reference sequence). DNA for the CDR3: TGTGCCAGTACCCTTCAGGGGGCCGGGCGGGAAGCTTTCTTT. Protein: CASTLQGAGREAFF.

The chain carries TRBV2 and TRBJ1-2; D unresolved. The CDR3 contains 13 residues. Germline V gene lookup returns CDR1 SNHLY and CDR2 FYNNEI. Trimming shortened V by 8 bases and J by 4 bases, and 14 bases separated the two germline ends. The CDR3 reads CASRGARPYGYTF. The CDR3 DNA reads TGTGCCAGCCGTGGCGCCAGGCCCTATGGCTACACCTTC.

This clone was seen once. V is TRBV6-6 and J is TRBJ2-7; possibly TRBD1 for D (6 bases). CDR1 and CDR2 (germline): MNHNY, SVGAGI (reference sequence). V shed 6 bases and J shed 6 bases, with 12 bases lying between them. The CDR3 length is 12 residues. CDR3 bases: TGTGCCAGCAGCTCCACAGGGTTCGAGCAGTACTTC. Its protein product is CASSSTGFEQYF.

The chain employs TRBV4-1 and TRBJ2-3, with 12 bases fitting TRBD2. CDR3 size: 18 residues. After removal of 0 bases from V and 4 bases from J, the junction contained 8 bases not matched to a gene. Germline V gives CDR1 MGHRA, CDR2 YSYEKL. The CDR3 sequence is CASSQDRLAGGWADTQYF. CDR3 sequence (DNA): TGCGCCAGCAGCCAAGATAGGCTAGCGGGGGGGTGGGCAGATACGCAGTATTTT.

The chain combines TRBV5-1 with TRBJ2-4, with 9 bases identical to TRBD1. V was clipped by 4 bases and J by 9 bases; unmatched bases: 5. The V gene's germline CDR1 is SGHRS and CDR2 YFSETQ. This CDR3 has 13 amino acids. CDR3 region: CASSKDRGIIQYF. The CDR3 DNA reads TGCGCCAGCAGCAAGGACAGGGGCATCATTCAGTACTTC.

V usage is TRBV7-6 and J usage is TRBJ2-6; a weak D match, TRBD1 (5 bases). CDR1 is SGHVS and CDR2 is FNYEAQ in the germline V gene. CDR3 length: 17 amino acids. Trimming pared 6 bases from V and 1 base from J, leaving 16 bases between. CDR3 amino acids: CASRSGPGPSGANVLTF. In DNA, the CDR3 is TGTGCCAGCAGGTCCGGGCCAGGGCCTTCTGGGGCCAACGTCCTGACTTTC.

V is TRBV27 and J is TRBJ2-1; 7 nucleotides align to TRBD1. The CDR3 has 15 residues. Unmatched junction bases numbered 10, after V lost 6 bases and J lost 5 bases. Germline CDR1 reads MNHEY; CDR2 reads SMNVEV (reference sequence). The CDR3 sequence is CASSRDRSYNNEQFF. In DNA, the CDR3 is TGTGCCAGCAGCCGGGACAGATCATATAACAATGAGCAGTTCTTC.

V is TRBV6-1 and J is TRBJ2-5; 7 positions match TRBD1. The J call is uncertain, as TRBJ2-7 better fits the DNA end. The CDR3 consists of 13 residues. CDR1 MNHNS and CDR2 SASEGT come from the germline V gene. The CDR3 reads CARPGTASYEQYF. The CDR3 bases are TGTGCCAGACCAGGGACAGCCTCCTACGAGCAGTACTTC.

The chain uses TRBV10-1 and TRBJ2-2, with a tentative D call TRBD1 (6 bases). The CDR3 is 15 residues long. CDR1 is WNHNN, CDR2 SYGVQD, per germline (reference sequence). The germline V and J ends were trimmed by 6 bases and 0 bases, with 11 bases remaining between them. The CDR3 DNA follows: TGCGCCAGCAGACAGGGTAAGGCGAACACCGGGGAGCTGTTTTTT. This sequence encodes CASRQGKANTGELFF.

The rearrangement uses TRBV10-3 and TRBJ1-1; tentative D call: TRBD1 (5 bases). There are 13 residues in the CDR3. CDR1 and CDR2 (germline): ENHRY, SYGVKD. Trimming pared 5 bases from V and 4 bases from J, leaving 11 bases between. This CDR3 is CAISTPGGTEAFF. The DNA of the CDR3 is TGTGCCATCAGTACGCCGGGGGGCACTGAAGCTTTCTTT.

CDR3: CASSLSNAVRVDGYTF. The CDR3 DNA sequence: TGTGCCAGCAGTTTATCTAACGCCGTGAGGGTAGATGGCTACACCTTC. The V gene is TRBV27, the J gene TRBJ1-2; D gene unclear. Germline loops: CDR1 MNHEY, CDR2 SMNVEV (reference sequence). The CDR3 sequence is 16 residues long. V was trimmed by 0 bases and J by 6 bases, leaving 17 bases between them.

CDR3 amino acids: CASSLGQKYEQYF. In DNA form, the CDR3 reads TGTGCCAGCAGCTTAGGGCAGAAGTACGAGCAGTACTTC. The V and J genes are TRBV13 and TRBJ2-7, with D uncertain. V was trimmed by 0 bases and J by 4 bases, leaving 7 bases between them. Germline CDR1 is PRHDT and CDR2 is FYEKMQ (reference sequence). The CDR3 is 13 residues long.

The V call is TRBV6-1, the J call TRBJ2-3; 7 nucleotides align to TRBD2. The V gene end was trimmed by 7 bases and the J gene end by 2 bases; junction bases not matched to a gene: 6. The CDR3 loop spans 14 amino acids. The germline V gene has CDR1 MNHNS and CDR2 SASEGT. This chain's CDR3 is CASMRTSDTDTQYF. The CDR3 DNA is TGTGCCAGCATGCGCACTAGCGACACAGATACGCAGTATTTT.

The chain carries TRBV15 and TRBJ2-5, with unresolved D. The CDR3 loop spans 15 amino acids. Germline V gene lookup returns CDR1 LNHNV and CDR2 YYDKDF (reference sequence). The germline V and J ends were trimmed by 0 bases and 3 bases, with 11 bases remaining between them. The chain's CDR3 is CATSREGVAKETQYF. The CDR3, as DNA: TGTGCCACCAGCAGAGAGGGCGTCGCTAAAGAGACCCAGTACTTC.

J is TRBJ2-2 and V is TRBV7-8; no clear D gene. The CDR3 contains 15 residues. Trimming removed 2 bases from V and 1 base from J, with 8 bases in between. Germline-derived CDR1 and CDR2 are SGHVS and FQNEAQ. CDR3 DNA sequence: TGTGCCAGCAGCTTAACGAGTGAGAACACCGGGGAGCTGTTTTTT. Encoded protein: CASSLTSENTGELFF. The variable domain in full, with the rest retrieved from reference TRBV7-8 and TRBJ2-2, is GAGVSQSPRYKVAKRGQDVALRCDPISGHVSLFWYQQALGQGPEFLTYFQNEAQLDKSGLPSDRFFAERPEGSVSTLKIQRTQQEDSAVYLCASSLTSENTGELFFGEGSRLTVL.

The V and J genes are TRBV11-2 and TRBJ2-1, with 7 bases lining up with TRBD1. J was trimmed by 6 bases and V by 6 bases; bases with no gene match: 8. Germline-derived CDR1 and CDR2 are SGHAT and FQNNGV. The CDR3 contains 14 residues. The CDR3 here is CASRAGTDFNEQFF. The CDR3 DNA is TGTGCCAGCAGGGCCGGGACAGACTTCAATGAGCAGTTCTTC.

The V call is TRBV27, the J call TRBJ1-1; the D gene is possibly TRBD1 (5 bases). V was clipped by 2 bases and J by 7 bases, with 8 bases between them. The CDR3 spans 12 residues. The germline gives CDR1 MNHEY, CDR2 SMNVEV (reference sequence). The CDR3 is CASSLPGGEAFF. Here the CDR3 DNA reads TGTGCCAGCAGTTTACCGGGGGGTGAAGCTTTCTTT.

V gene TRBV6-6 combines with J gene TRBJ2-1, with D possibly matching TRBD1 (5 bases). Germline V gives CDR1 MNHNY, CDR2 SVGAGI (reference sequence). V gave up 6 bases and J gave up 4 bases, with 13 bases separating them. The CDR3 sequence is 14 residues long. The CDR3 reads CASRNQQVYNEQFF. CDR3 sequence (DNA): TGTGCCAGCAGAAACCAACAGGTTTACAATGAGCAGTTCTTC.

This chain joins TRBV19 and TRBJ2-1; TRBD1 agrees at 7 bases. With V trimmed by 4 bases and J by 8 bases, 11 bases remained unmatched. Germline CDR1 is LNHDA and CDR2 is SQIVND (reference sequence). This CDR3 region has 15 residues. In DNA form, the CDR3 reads TGTGCCAGTAGTACGATGAGGGGGCCTATTTATGAGCAGTTCTTC. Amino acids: CASSTMRGPIYEQFF.

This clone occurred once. The CDR3: CSVEAADTYNEQFF. As DNA, the CDR3 is TGCAGCGTTGAAGCCGCGGACACCTACAATGAGCAGTTCTTC. The chain combines TRBV29-1 with TRBJ2-1; TRBD1 is a possible D gene (5 bases). Per germline, CDR1 SQVTM and CDR2 ANQGSEA. The length of the CDR3 is 14 residues. V was clipped by 1 base and J by 2 bases, with 9 bases between them.

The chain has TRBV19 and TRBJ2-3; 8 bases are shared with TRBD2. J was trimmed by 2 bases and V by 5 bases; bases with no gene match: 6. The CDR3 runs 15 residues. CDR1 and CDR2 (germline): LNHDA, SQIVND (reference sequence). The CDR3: CASSPPGGITDTQYF. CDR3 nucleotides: TGTGCCAGTAGTCCCCCGGGGGGGATCACAGATACGCAGTATTTT.

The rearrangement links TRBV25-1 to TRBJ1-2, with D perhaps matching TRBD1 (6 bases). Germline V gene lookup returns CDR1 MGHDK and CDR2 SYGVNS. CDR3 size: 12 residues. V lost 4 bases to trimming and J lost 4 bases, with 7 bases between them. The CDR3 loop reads CASSVDSYGYTF. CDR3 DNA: TGTGCCAGCAGTGTGGACAGCTATGGCTACACCTTC.

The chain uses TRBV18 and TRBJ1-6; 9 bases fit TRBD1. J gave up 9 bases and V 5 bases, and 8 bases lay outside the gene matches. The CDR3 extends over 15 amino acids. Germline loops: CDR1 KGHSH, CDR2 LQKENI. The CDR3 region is CASSGPGQGRSPLHF. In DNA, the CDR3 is TGTGCCAGCTCAGGACCGGGACAGGGTCGTTCACCCCTCCACTTT. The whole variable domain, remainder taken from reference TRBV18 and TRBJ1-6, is NAGVMQNPRHLVRRRGQEARLRCSPMKGHSHVYWYRQLPEEGLKFMVYLQKENIIDESGMPKERFSAEFPKEGPSILRIQQVVRGDSAAYFCASSGPGQGRSPLHFGNGTRLTVT.

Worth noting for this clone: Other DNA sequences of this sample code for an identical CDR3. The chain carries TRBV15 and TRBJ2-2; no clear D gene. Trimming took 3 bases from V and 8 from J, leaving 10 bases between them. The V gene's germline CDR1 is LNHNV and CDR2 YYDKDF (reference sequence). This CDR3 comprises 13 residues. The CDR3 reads CATSSAAPGELFF. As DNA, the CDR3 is TGTGCCACCAGCAGTGCGGCCCCTGGGGAGCTGTTTTTT. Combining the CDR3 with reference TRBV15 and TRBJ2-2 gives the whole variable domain DAMVIQNPRYQVTQFGKPVTLSCSQTLNHNVMYWYQQKSSQAPKLLFHYYDKDFNNEADTPDNFQSRRPNTSFCFLDIRSPGLGDTAMYLCATSSAAPGELFFGEGSRLTVL.

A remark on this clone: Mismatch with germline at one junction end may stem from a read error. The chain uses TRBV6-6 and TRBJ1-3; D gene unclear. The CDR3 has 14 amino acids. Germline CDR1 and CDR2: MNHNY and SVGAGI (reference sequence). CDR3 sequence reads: CASSSTSSGDTIYF. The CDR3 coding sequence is TGTGCCAGCAGTTCGACTAGCTCTGGAGACACCATATATTTT.